Below, one T cell receptor beta chain is given with its context. Its specificity is not known. The sample comes from a study of beta chain features in type 1 diabetes. In the study overall: The patient and healthy donor groups were comparable for age, gender and cell yields.

Germline lookup yields CDR1 SEHNR and CDR2 FQNEAQ (reference sequence). Between the trimmed V and J ends, which lost 1 base and 7 bases, there was a span of 8 bases. The CDR3 contains 13 residues. Sorting of CD4+ naive, central memory, regulatory and stem cell-like memory cells was performed via CD45RO/CCR7/CD25/CD127/CD95/CD27. Study-wide points: Moderately but significantly shorter TCRB CDR3s were found in Type 1 diabetes patients in all four CD4+ subsets. Fewer insertions but more deletions were seen at VDJ junctions in type 1 diabetes patients.

The investigators reverse transcribed all of the isolated RNA, so they sequenced expressed TCRB transcripts. Produced via immunoSEQ multiplex PCR; TCRdb's table is partial and in-frame only. The top ten hold approximately 0.039% of the sample, which has hundreds of thousands of clones, 11% to 15% seen once. V gene TRBV7-9 combines with J gene TRBJ2-1; the D gene is possibly TRBD2 (6 bases). The source is a man aged 18 to 29 with type 1 diabetes. Sequenced input: naive CD4+ T cells from blood. This chain's CDR3 is CASSLGTKNEQFF. The CDR3 DNA sequence: TGTGCCAGCAGCTTAGGGACTAAGAATGAGCAGTTCTTC.